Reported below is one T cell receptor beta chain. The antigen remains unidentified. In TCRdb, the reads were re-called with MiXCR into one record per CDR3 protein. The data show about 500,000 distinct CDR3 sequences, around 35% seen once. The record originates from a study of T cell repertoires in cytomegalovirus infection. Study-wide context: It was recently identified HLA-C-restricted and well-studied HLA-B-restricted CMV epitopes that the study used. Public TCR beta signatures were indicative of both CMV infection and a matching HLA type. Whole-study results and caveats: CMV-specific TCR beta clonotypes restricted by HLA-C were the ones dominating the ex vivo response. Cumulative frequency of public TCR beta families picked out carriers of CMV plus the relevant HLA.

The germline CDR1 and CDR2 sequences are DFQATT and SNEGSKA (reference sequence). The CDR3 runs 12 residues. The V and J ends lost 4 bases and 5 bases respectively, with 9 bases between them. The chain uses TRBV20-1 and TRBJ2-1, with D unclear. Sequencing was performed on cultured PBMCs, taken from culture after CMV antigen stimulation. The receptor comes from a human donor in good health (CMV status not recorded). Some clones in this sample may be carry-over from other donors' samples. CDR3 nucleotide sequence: TGCAGTGCTAAAAGGACCAACAATGAGCAGTTCTTC. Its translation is CSAKRTNNEQFF.